This T cell receptor beta chain originates from a study of shared clonotypes between healthy human individuals. Study-wide points: Read depth was anticipated to influence clonotype sharing among donors. Inspection by rarefaction showed sorted-subset sequencing to be incomplete despite large depth.

Profiling relied on immunoSEQ multiplex PCR, and the TCRdb table lists in-frame clones only, not all of them. The table records about 2,500,000 clones, more than 80% of them present only once. A split of CD4+ cells into CD45RA+ naive and CD45RA-negative memory subsets was performed. Trimming took off 1 base at V and 0 bases at J, with 1 base between the two ends. The CDR3 is 12 residues long. The germline CDR1 and CDR2 sequences are SGHAT and FQNNGV. On this clone itself: Its antigen is not known. Distinct nucleotide sequences in the sample also encode this CDR3.

The TCR sequence derives from a man aged 18 to 30 in good health. The chain joins TRBV11-2 to TRBJ2-7; D is undetermined. What was sequenced was naive CD4+ T cells sorted from blood. Documented subset: CD45RA+ positively selected. CDR3 residues: CASSLVSYEQYF. CDR3 DNA sequence: TGTGCCAGCAGCTTAGTCTCCTACGAGCAGTACTTC.